The table lists the clone carrying this T cell receptor (beta chain) with a few counts. These data belong to a study of response to subunit inactivated influenza vaccine. This CDR3 is 18 amino acids long. The V gene end was trimmed by 4 bases and the J gene end by 4 bases; junction bases not matched to a gene: 16. The V gene's germline CDR1 is LGHDT and CDR2 YNNKEL (reference sequence). TCRdb reprocessed the RT-PCR reads with MiXCR, giving one entry per CDR3 protein. The table records hundreds of thousands of distinct CDR3 sequences, 13% to 15% of them present only once. This chain uses TRBV3-1 with TRBJ2-3; 8 bases agree with TRBD2. The sequence derives from a man aged 50 to 60 who received an inactivated influenza vaccine. The source material was PBMCs from blood, sampled around 14 days before vaccination. The CDR3 DNA reads as TGTGCCAGCAGCCTAAAGCGGGGGCTAGGCCAGGTCGCAGATACGCAGTATTTT. Its translation: CASSLKRGLGQVADTQYF.